This TCR beta chain was sequenced in a study of T-cell reconstitution after alpha-beta-depleted transplantation in children. Unique molecular identifiers were incorporated when the TCRbeta library was constructed. TCRdb re-called the PCR reads with MiXCR, one entry per CDR3 protein. The sample records roughly 570,000 distinct CDR3 sequences, 25% to 30% being singletons. A few counts support this clonotype. V dropped 1 base and J dropped 2; count of bases not matched to a gene: 4. This CDR3 region has 15 residues. CDR1 and CDR2 (germline): MGHRA, YSYEKL. The J gene is TRBJ2-7, the V gene TRBV4-1, with 8 bases matching TRBD1. The source of this sequence is a boy in the first two years of life with Wiskott-Aldrich syndrome, due to receive a stem cell transplant. Sequencing used PBMCs, obtained before TCRalphabeta/CD19-depleted stem cell transplant. The CDR3 reads CASSQGGDRTYEQYF. DNA of the CDR3: TGCGCCAGCAGCCAAGGTGGGGACAGGACCTACGAGCAGTACTTC.